The sequence of this T cell receptor (beta chain) was determined in a study of stem cell transplantation in POMP-related autoinflammatory disease. Looking at the study overall: Hypothesis: faulty thymoproteasomes impair CD8+ T-cell selection, skewing TRB repertoires.

Data came from immunoSEQ multiplex PCR; TCRdb stores just in-frame clones and leaves some out. The sample holds tens of thousands of clones, approximately 91% seen once. The germline V and J ends were trimmed by 3 bases and 4 bases, with 12 bases remaining between them. The CDR3 is 14 residues long. The germline CDR1 and CDR2 sequences are SEHNR and FQNEAQ (reference sequence). The TCR comes from a human patient with POMP-related autoinflammation and immune dysregulation (PRAID). Some T cells may trace back to the graft donor. The specimen comprised CD4+ T cells from PBMCs, sampled after stem cell transplantation. J is TRBJ1-1 and V is TRBV7-9, with TRBD1 as a possible D gene (5 bases). Written as DNA, the CDR3 is TGTGCCAGCAGCTTGGGGGTTCAAGGCACTGAAGCTTTCTTT. Translated, it gives CASSLGVQGTEAFF.